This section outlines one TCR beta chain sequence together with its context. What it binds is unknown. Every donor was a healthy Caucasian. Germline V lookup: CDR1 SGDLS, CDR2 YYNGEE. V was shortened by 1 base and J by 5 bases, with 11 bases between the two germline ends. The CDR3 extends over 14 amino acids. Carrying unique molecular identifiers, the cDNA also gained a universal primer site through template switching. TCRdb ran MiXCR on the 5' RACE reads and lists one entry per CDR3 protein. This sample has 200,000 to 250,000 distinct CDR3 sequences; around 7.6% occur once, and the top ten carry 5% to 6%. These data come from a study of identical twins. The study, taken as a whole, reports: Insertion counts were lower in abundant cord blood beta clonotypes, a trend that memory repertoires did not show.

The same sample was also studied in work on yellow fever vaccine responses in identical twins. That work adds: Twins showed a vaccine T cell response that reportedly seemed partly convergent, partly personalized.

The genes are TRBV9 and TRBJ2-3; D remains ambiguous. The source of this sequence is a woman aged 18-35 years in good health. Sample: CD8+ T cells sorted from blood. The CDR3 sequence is CASSVFTDEDTQYF. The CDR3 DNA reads TGTGCCAGCAGCGTATTTACAGACGAAGATACGCAGTATTTT.